This record looks at one T cell receptor (beta chain) sequence and its context. These data belong to a study of blood T cell repertoires in COVID-19. Across the study: Sources were T cells, B-cell-depleted T cells, or PBMCs; the material itself was cDNA or gDNA.

V was clipped by 6 bases and J by 1 base, with 13 bases between them. The length of the CDR3 is 14 residues. The germline V gene has CDR1 MNHNY and CDR2 SVGAGI (reference sequence). In the authors' methods: From reference gene primer amplification, estimates of nucleated cell counts were derived. Using immunoSEQ multiplex PCR, the repertoire was profiled, and TCRdb retains in-frame clones only, with some absent. That table gives V, J and clone size, and the DNA gave D and trimming. The table shows about 74,000 clones, with 88% occurring only once. The V call is TRBV6-6, the J call TRBJ2-7; unclear D gene. The sequence came from a man in his 70s with active or convalescent COVID-19. Sequences were obtained from peripheral blood. CDR3 amino acids: CASRTASGSYEQYF. CDR3 nucleotides: TGTGCCAGCAGGACTGCGAGTGGATCCTACGAGCAGTACTTC.